The 6 T cell receptor beta chains below were found in one sample sequenced in a study of beta chain features in type 1 diabetes. General observations from the study: TCRB CDR3s were moderately but significantly shorter in Type 1 diabetes patients in all four CD4+ subsets.

Their antigens remain unidentified. Isolated RNA was reverse transcribed in full, so expressed TCRB transcripts were sequenced. Clones were read by immunoSEQ multiplex PCR, and TCRdb kept only the in-frame ones, dropping some. The table lists approximately 280,000 clones, 15% of them singletons, with less than 0.02% in the top ten. What was sequenced was naive CD4+ T cells from blood. The receptors stem from a young man with type 1 diabetes.

This clone was counted between two and nine times. The chain employs TRBV4-1 and TRBJ1-6; D perhaps matches TRBD1 (5 bases). The CDR3 runs to 16 residues. Trimming removed 1 base from V and 5 bases from J, with 12 bases in between. CDR1 MGHRA and CDR2 YSYEKL come from the germline V gene. The CDR3 coding sequence is TGCGCCAGCAGCCAAGGCTTTCCAGGGAATAATTCACCCCTCCACTTT. It is translated as CASSQGFPGNNSPLHF.

In its sample, this clone was seen a few times. The rearrangement uses TRBV29-1 and TRBJ1-2; TRBD1 aligns across 7 bases. Trimming at V came to 5 bases and at J to 4 bases, leaving 13 bases not matched to a gene. Per germline, CDR1 SQVTM and CDR2 ANQGSEA. This CDR3 spans 15 amino acids. The CDR3 reads CSVNRQGGDPYGYTF. CDR3 sequence (DNA): TGCAGCGTTAATAGGCAAGGGGGCGATCCCTATGGCTACACCTTC.

The V call is TRBV5-1, the J call TRBJ2-5, with D unresolved. V lost 1 base, J lost 2 bases, and 6 bases lay in between. Germline CDR1 SGHRS, CDR2 YFSETQ. The CDR3 runs to 13 residues. The CDR3 loop reads CASSLFRQETQYF. The CDR3 region has the DNA TGCGCCAGCAGCTTGTTCCGGCAAGAGACCCAGTACTTC.

This clone was observed a few times. The chain uses TRBV9 and TRBJ1-2, with TRBD1 matching over 7 bases. V shed 0 bases and J 2 bases; nucleotides not matched to a gene: 4. CDR1 is SGDLS, CDR2 YYNGEE, per germline. CDR3 length equals 15 residues. The CDR3 region is CASSVENRGNYGYTF. In nucleotides, the CDR3 is TGTGCCAGCAGCGTAGAGAACAGGGGAAACTATGGCTACACCTTC.

Here the CDR3 DNA reads TGTGCCAGCAGCTTGACATCAACCAATCAGCCCCAGCATTTT. This gives the protein CASSLTSTNQPQHF. The chain uses TRBV7-2 and TRBJ1-5; D remains unclear. This CDR3 contains 14 residues. Trimming took off 3 bases at V and 3 bases at J, with 9 bases between the two ends. CDR1 and CDR2 (germline): SGHTA, FQGNSA.

The chain carries TRBV11-2 and TRBJ2-4; TRBD2 might be the D (6 bases). The CDR3 consists of 12 residues. The V gene's germline CDR1 is SGHAT and CDR2 FQNNGV. The ends were cut back, 7 bases at V and 9 bases at J, with 13 bases in the middle. CDR3 sequence (DNA): TGTGCCAGCACCCACGGGAGCGGCATTCAGTACTTC. Amino acid sequence: CASTHGSGIQYF.